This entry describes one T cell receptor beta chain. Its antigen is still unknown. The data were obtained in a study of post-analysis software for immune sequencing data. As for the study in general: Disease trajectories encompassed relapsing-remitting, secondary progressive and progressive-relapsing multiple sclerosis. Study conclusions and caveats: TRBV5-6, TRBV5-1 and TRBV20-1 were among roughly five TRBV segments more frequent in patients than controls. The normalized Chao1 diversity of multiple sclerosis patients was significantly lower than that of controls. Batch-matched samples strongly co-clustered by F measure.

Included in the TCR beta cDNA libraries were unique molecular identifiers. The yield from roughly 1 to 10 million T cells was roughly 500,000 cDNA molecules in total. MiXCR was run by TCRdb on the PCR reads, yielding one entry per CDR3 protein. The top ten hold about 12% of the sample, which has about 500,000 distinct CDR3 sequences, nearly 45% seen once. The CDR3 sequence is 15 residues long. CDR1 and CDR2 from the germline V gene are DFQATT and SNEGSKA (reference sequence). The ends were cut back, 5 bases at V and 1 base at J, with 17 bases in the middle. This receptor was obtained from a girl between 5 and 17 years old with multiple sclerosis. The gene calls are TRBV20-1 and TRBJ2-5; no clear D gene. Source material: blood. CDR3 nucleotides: TGCAGTGCTTCCGTAGCTCCCTTTTCCCAAGAGACCCAGTACTTC. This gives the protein CSASVAPFSQETQYF.